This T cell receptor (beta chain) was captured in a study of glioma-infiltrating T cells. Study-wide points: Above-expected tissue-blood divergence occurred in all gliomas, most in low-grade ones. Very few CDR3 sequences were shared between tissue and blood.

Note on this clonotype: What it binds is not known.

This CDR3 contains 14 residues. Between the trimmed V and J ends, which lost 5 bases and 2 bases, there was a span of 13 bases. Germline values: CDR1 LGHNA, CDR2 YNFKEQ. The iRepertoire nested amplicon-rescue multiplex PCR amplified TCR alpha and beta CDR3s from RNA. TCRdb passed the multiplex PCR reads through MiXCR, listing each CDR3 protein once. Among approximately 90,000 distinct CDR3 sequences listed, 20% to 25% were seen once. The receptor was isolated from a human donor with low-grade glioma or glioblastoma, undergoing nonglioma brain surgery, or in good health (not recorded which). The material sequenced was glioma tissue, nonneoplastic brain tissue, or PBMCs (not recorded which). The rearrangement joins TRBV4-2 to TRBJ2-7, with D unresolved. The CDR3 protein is CASSLSYDPYEQYF. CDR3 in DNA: TGTGCCAGCAGCTTAAGTTACGACCCCTACGAGCAGTACTTC.